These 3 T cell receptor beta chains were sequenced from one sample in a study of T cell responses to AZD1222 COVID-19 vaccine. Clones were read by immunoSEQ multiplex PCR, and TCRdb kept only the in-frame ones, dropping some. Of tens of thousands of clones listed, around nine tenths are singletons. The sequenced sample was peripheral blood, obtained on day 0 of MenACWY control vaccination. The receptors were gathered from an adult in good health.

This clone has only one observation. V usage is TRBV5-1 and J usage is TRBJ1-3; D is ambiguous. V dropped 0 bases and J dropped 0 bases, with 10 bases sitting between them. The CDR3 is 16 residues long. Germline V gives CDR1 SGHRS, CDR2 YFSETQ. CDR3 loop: CASSLEEASSGNTIYF. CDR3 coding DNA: TGCGCCAGCAGCTTGGAGGAGGCGAGCTCTGGAAACACCATATATTTT.

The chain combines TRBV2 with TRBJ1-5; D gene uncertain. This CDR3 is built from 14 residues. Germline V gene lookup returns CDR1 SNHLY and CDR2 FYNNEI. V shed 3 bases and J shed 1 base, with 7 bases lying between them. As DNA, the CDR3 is TGTGCCAGCAGTGATGGCCCGAGCAATCAGCCCCAGCATTTT. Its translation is CASSDGPSNQPQHF. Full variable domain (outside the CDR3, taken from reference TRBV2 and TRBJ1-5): EPEVTQTPSHQVTQMGQEVILRCVPISNHLYFYWYRQILGQKVEFLVSFYNNEISEKSEIFDDQFSVERPDGSNFTLKIRSTKLEDSAMYFCASSDGPSNQPQHFGDGTRLSIL.

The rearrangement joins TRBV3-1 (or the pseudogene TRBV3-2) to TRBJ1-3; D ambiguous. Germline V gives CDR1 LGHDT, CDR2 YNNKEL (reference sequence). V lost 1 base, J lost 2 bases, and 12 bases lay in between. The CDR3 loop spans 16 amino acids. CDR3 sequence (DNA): TGTGCCAGCAGCCAAGGAGCGGTTTCAGCTGGAAACACCATATATTTT. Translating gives CASSQGAVSAGNTIYF.